The 23 T cell receptor beta chains below were found in one sample sequenced in a study of blood T cells in healthy people across ages. The use of a sample-barcoded 5' primer and a J-beta primer mix characterized a second PCR of roughly 6 to 11 cycles. TCRdb re-called the 5' RACE reads with MiXCR, one entry per CDR3 protein. Of 1.8 million or so distinct CDR3 sequences detected, more than 35% appear once; the ten largest clones hold more than 20%. Sequencing was carried out using blood. These receptors were taken from a human donor in good health.

This clonotype has only a few counts. The chain recombines TRBV6-5 with TRBJ1-1, with D perhaps TRBD1 (6 bases). The CDR3 consists of 14 residues. Germline CDR1 is MNHEY and CDR2 is SVGAGI. V lost 6 bases, J lost 11 bases, and 22 bases lay in between. The CDR3, as DNA: TGTGCCAGCAGGGAGCAAAGGGGGGGGATGTTTGCTTTCTTT. It yields the protein CASREQRGGMFAFF.

V usage is TRBV20-1 and J usage is TRBJ2-1; 10 positions agree with TRBD2. Germline V lookup: CDR1 DFQATT, CDR2 SNEGSKA (reference sequence). V lost 5 bases and J lost 9; bases outside the gene matches: 10. This CDR3 is built from 14 residues. CDR3: CSALLGLAGVEQFF. The CDR3 DNA reads TGCAGTGCTTTGTTAGGGCTAGCGGGGGTTGAGCAGTTCTTC.

The V gene is TRBV7-2, the J gene TRBJ2-1; tentative D call: TRBD1 (6 bases). Per germline, CDR1 SGHTA and CDR2 FQGNSA. Trimming pared 4 bases from V and 10 bases from J, leaving 14 bases between. This CDR3 is 13 amino acids long. The CDR3 protein is CASSSRGGTEQFF. CDR3 DNA: TGTGCCAGCAGCTCCAGAGGGGGTACGGAGCAGTTCTTC.

V gene TRBV6-5 combines with J gene TRBJ1-2; D remains unclear. V lost 0 bases and J lost 6, with 11 bases in between. The germline gives CDR1 MNHEY, CDR2 SVGAGI. This CDR3 is 14 amino acids long. The CDR3 region has the DNA TGTGCCAGCAGTTACTCCGGGGTCGGGGATGGCTACACCTTC. Translated: CASSYSGVGDGYTF.

The chain joins TRBV12-3 or TRBV12-4 to TRBJ2-4, with no clear D. The J call could be wrong; TRBJ2-7 is a better fit for the DNA end. The length of the CDR3 is 14 residues. CDR3 in amino acids: CASSTLYQAYEQYF. The CDR3 DNA reads TGTGCCAGCAGTACCCTGTACCAGGCCTACGAGCAGTACTTC.

The chain combines TRBV10-3 with TRBJ1-5; D possibly corresponds to TRBD1 (6 bases). Germline V gene sequence: CDR1 ENHRY, CDR2 SYGVKD. V was cut by 8 bases and J by 4 bases, with 15 bases left in between. The CDR3 is made up of 14 amino acids. CDR3 sequence (DNA): TGTGCCATCGGGGGGCAAGACATTAATCAGCCCCAGCATTTT. Translated, it gives CAIGGQDINQPQHF.

This clonotype has a handful of counts. This rearrangement joins TRBV19 to TRBJ1-2, with D possibly being TRBD1 (5 bases). Germline values: CDR1 LNHDA, CDR2 SQIVND (reference sequence). The CDR3 length is 13 residues. Trimming pared 3 bases from V and 4 bases from J, leaving 9 bases between. The CDR3 reads CASSIGTAYGYTF. CDR3 nucleotide sequence: TGTGCCAGTAGTATTGGGACGGCCTATGGCTACACCTTC.

This chain joins TRBV7-2 and TRBJ1-2, with 8 bases fitting TRBD1. The CDR3 spans 14 residues. V trimming: 5 bases; J trimming: 6 bases; junction bases outside the gene matches: 8. Per the germline V gene, CDR1 is SGHTA and CDR2 is FQGNSA. The CDR3 DNA is TGTGCCAGCAGCGCGGCCTCAGGGGGCGATGGCTACACCTTC. Translation: CASSAASGGDGYTF. The full variable domain, completed using reference TRBV7-2 and TRBJ1-2, is GAGVSQSPSNKVTEKGKDVELRCDPISGHTALYWYRQSLGQGLEFLIYFQGNSAPDKSGLPSDRFSAERTGGSVSTLTIQRTQQEDSAVYLCASSAASGGDGYTFGSGTRLTVV.

The chain combines TRBV28 with TRBJ2-3; possible D gene TRBD2, 6 bases. V was clipped by 5 bases and J by 3 bases, with 18 bases between them. Germline loops: CDR1 MDHEN, CDR2 SYDVKM. The CDR3 totals 16 residues. The CDR3 region is CASSPQAGSGTDTQYF. DNA of the CDR3: TGTGCCAGCAGTCCCCAAGCGGGTTCCGGGACAGATACGCAGTATTTT.

This chain uses TRBV12-3 or TRBV12-4 with TRBJ2-3; no definite D call. The CDR3 runs 13 residues. With 7 bases removed from V and 3 bases from J, the gap between germline ends came to 11 bases. The CDR3 protein is CASTQSETDTQYF. In DNA, the CDR3 is TGTGCCAGCACTCAAAGCGAGACAGATACGCAGTATTTT.

This chain connects TRBV7-2 to TRBJ2-7, with D possibly being TRBD1 (6 bases). The CDR3 contains 14 residues. In germline, CDR1 is SGHTA, CDR2 FQGNSA. Trimming took 4 bases from V and 5 from J, leaving 15 bases between them. CDR3: CASSSQTGLDEQYF. CDR3 sequence (DNA): TGTGCCAGCAGCTCCCAAACAGGGCTCGACGAGCAGTACTTC.

The chain has TRBV20-1 and TRBJ2-7, with 11 bases matching TRBD1. Trimming cost V 4 bases and J 1 base; bases outside gene matches: 6. This CDR3 is 15 amino acids long. The germline gives CDR1 DFQATT, CDR2 SNEGSKA (reference sequence). This CDR3 reads CSATPGQGGSYEQYF. The CDR3, as DNA: TGCAGTGCTACACCGGGACAGGGGGGGTCCTACGAGCAGTACTTC.

Points on this clonotype: At one end the junction does not follow the germline gene, possibly because of a read error. The CDR3 reads CSTSDFGGGARNEQFF. Here the CDR3 DNA reads TGCAGTACTAGTGATTTCGGCGGGGGGGCACGTAATGAGCAGTTCTTC. The rearrangement joins TRBV20-1 to TRBJ2-1, with TRBD2 matching over 9 bases. Germline CDR1 DFQATT, CDR2 SNEGSKA (reference sequence). There are 16 residues in the CDR3.

The chain employs TRBV2 and TRBJ2-3, with 10 bases lining up with TRBD1. This CDR3 spans 18 amino acids. The ends lost 8 bases at V and 4 bases at J; junction bases unmatched: 18. Germline V gives CDR1 SNHLY, CDR2 FYNNEI. The CDR3 reads CASVKDRDRGGEADTQYF. The CDR3 DNA sequence: TGTGCCAGCGTTAAGGACCGGGACAGGGGTGGTGAAGCAGATACGCAGTATTTT.

The CDR3 loop is CASSYGVDRGNEQFF. CDR3 sequence (DNA): TGTGCCAGCAGTTACGGGGTTGACAGGGGCAATGAGCAGTTCTTC. This chain joins TRBV6-2 or TRBV6-3 and TRBJ2-1; 8 nucleotides agree with TRBD1. V shed 2 bases and J 6 bases; nucleotides not matched to a gene: 6. Germline V gene data show CDR1 as MNHEY and CDR2 as SVGEGT. This CDR3 contains 15 residues.

The chain is built from TRBV7-2 and TRBJ2-7; 8 nucleotides line up with TRBD2. CDR1 and CDR2 (germline): SGHTA, FQGNSA. The CDR3 is 15 amino acids. V lost 5 bases and J lost 4; bases outside the gene matches: 10. CDR3 loop: CASSVREGLGYEQYF. CDR3 DNA sequence: TGTGCCAGCAGCGTCCGTGAGGGACTAGGTTACGAGCAGTACTTC.

The chain combines TRBV4-1 with TRBJ1-4; D is uncertain. Trimming pared 1 base from V and 0 bases from J, leaving 12 bases between. Germline V gene sequence: CDR1 MGHRA, CDR2 YSYEKL. This CDR3 region has 17 residues. The CDR3 region is CASSQGRQATTNEKLFF. DNA for the CDR3: TGCGCCAGCAGCCAAGGTCGGCAGGCCACAACTAATGAAAAACTGTTTTTT.

This clonotype has only a few counts. The gene calls are TRBV4-3 and TRBJ2-5, with 7 nucleotides matching TRBD2. With V trimmed by 0 bases and J by 4 bases, 5 bases remained unmatched. Germline CDR1 and CDR2: LGHNA and YSLEER. This CDR3 is 15 amino acids long. This chain's CDR3 is CASSQDPGGRETQYF. CDR3 coding DNA: TGCGCCAGCAGCCAAGATCCGGGGGGACGAGAGACCCAGTACTTC.

The chain recombines TRBV12-3 or TRBV12-4 with TRBJ2-5, with 7 bases fitting TRBD2. The CDR3 has 14 amino acids. Trimming removed 6 bases from V and 3 bases from J; junction bases left unmatched: 7. The CDR3 reads CASRDSSGEETQYF. The CDR3 coding sequence is TGTGCCAGCAGGGATTCTAGCGGAGAAGAGACCCAGTACTTC.

V usage is TRBV15 and J usage is TRBJ1-2, with a possible D match to TRBD1 (6 bases). The germline CDR1 and CDR2 sequences are LNHNV and YYDKDF (reference sequence). The CDR3 totals 14 residues. Between the trimmed V and J ends, which lost 5 bases and 4 bases, there was a span of 14 bases. The CDR3 region is CATSPDRARYGYTF. In DNA form, the CDR3 reads TGTGCCACCAGCCCGGACAGAGCGCGCTATGGCTACACCTTC.

This clonotype came up a few times. The J gene is TRBJ2-3, the V gene TRBV7-2; 8 bases fit TRBD2. Germline V gene data show CDR1 as SGHTA and CDR2 as FQGNSA. This CDR3 has 17 residues. After removal of 2 bases from V and 1 base from J, the junction contained 8 bases not matched to a gene. The DNA of the CDR3 is TGTGCCAGCAGCTTAATAGGGCTAGCGGGCCGCACAGATACGCAGTATTTT. Encoded protein: CASSLIGLAGRTDTQYF.

This sequence joins TRBV27 and TRBJ1-1, with a possible D match to TRBD1 (5 bases). The V gene lost 8 bases and the J gene lost 4 bases, with 11 bases spanning the gap. Germline V CDR1 and CDR2: MNHEY, SMNVEV (reference sequence). This CDR3 spans 12 amino acids. The CDR3 reads CASGQGPTEAFF. In DNA form, the CDR3 reads TGTGCCAGCGGTCAGGGCCCCACTGAAGCTTTCTTT.

This clonotype was seen a few times. The chain joins TRBV5-1 to TRBJ2-1; 10 bases are a match to TRBD1. Germline V CDR1 and CDR2: SGHRS, YFSETQ. This CDR3 has 15 residues. Trimming removed 0 bases from V and 5 bases from J; junction bases left unmatched: 2. Here the CDR3 DNA reads TGCGCCAGCAGCTTGGGTGGGACAGGGGACAATGAGCAGTTCTTC. Protein sequence: CASSLGGTGDNEQFF. Combining the CDR3 with reference TRBV5-1 and TRBJ2-1 gives the whole variable domain KAGVTQTPRYLIKTRGQQVTLSCSPISGHRSVSWYQQTPGQGLQFLFEYFSETQRNKGNFPGRFSGRQFSNSRSEMNVSTLELGDSALYLCASSLGGTGDNEQFFGPGTRLTVL.